A selection of T cell receptor beta chains follows, all from one sample in a study of blood T cells in healthy people across ages. Using its own MiXCR run on the 5' RACE reads, TCRdb lists one record per CDR3 protein. The table records hundreds of thousands of distinct CDR3 sequences, approximately 65% of them present only once. Sequencing input: blood. Receptors originate from a man aged 30 to 45 in good health. Both conserved end residues are part of each CDR3. D genes are given only for firm matches. Part of the rows lack a size; the others show once, few, many or a class for expanded clones.

D gene,J gene,clone size,V gene,CDR3 protein,CDR3 DNA
TRBD1,TRBJ2-5,NA,TRBV7-9,CASSLITGGAGTETQYF,TGTGCCAGCAGCTTAATCACAGGGGGCGCGGGTACGGAGACCCAGTACTTC
NA,TRBJ1-3,NA,TRBV2,CASDPGSGNTIYF,TGTGCCAGCGACCCCGGCTCTGGAAACACCATATATTTT
TRBD2,TRBJ2-5,NA,TRBV12-3/TRBV12-4,CASSKLAGNLQETQYF,TGTGCCAGCAGTAAACTAGCGGGAAACCTCCAAGAGACCCAGTACTTC
TRBD1,TRBJ1-1,NA,TRBV29-1,CRTGYDTEAFF,TGCAGGACAGGGTACGACACTGAAGCTTTCTTT
NA,TRBJ2-1,NA,TRBV5-1,CASSRRGTDEQFF,TGCGCCAGCAGCCGCCGGGGAACAGATGAGCAGTTCTTC
NA,TRBJ2-3,NA,TRBV29-1,CSVEAQPSTDTQYF,TGCAGCGTTGAAGCCCAACCTAGCACAGATACGCAGTATTTT
NA,TRBJ2-7,few,TRBV12-3/TRBV12-4,CASSFGPASYEQYF,TGTGCCAGCAGTTTCGGACCAGCCTCCTACGAGCAGTACTTC
NA,TRBJ2-1,NA,TRBV9,CASSRSRTKRGDEQFF,TGTGCCAGCAGCCGATCTCGGACCAAACGAGGGGATGAGCAGTTCTTC
NA,TRBJ2-1,NA,TRBV12-3/TRBV12-4,CASSLALRINEQFF,TGTGCCAGCAGTTTAGCGCTAAGGATAAATGAGCAGTTCTTC
TRBD2,TRBJ2-3,NA,TRBV15,CATSYSGGTDTQYF,TGTGCCACCAGTTATAGCGGGGGCACAGATACGCAGTATTTT
NA,TRBJ2-3,NA,TRBV7-2,CASSPPRSLQGSQYF,TGTGCCAGCAGCCCTCCCCGTTCACTTCAGGGTTCGCAGTATTTT
TRBD2,TRBJ2-7,NA,TRBV7-9,CASTGGEGPSYEQYF,TGTGCCAGCACCGGCGGGGAGGGGCCTTCCTACGAGCAGTACTTC
NA,TRBJ1-1,NA,TRBV12-3/TRBV12-4,CASSQMRQEAFF,TGTGCCAGCAGCCAGATGCGACAGGAAGCTTTCTTT
NA,TRBJ2-1,NA,TRBV19,CASSIMEEANNEQFF,TGTGCCAGTAGTATAATGGAGGAGGCTAACAATGAGCAGTTCTTC
TRBD2,TRBJ2-1,NA,TRBV10-3,CAISDSSGGLSYEQFF,TGTGCCATCAGTGATAGTAGCGGGGGCCTCTCCTACGAGCAGTTCTTC
NA,TRBJ2-1,NA,TRBV29-1,CSGGLYNEQFF,TGCAGCGGGGGGCTTTACAATGAGCAGTTCTTC
TRBD2,TRBJ2-1,NA,TRBV20-1,CSPNPGLANNEQFF,TGCAGCCCAAATCCGGGACTAGCAAACAATGAGCAGTTCTTC